This is a list of T cell receptor beta chains from one sample in a study of CD8 T cells in ankylosing spondylitis. TCRdb ran MiXCR on the 5' RACE reads and lists one entry per CDR3 protein. The table lists roughly 260,000 distinct CDR3 sequences, about 19% of them singletons. The material sequenced was blood, either unsorted or a sorted T cell fraction (not recorded which). All receptors come from a male donor with ankylosing spondylitis or in good health (not recorded which). The CDR3 runs from the conserved cysteine through the conserved F or W. D genes are given only for firm matches. A clone size is listed for some rows: how often the clone was seen (once, few, many), or a class if it is expanded.

>TRBJ1-5|TRBV27|medium-sized|-
TGTGCCAGCAGTTCAAATAACGACGGCATCCATCAGCCCCAGCATTTT
CASSSNNDGIHQPQHF
>TRBJ2-1|TRBV5-5|few|-
TGTGCCAGCAGCCTCTGGGCCCAGTCCTATGAGCAGTTCTTC
CASSLWAQSYEQFF
>TRBJ1-1|TRBV6-5|-|-
TGTGCCAGCAGTTACTCGTACAGGGTTACTGAAGCTTTCTTT
CASSYSYRVTEAFF
>TRBJ1-1|TRBV5-1|few|-
TGCGCCAGCAGCTTGTCAGGGCCCACTGAAGCTTTCTTT
CASSLSGPTEAFF
>TRBJ1-3|TRBV29-1|-|TRBD1
TGCAGCGCTCGGGACAGAGAAATCTCTGGAAACACCATATATTTT
CSARDREISGNTIYF
>TRBJ2-1|TRBV29-1|many|TRBD1
TGCAGCGTTGTTAGGGGGCCCAACAATGAGCAGTTCTTC
CSVVRGPNNEQFF
>TRBJ2-2|TRBV20-1|-|TRBD1
TGCAGTGCTTCGCATACCGGGACAGGGATGGGCCTCGCCGGGGAGCTGTTTTTT
CSASHTGTGMGLAGELFF
>TRBJ1-1|TRBV13|-|TRBD1
TGTGCCAGCAGCTTAGACAGGGGGCGCAGGACTGAAGCTTTCTTT
CASSLDRGRRTEAFF
>TRBJ2-5|TRBV10-3|-|-
TGTGCCACAAGAATCGCAGGGGGGCTCGAAGAGACCCAGTACTTC
CATRIAGGLEETQYF
>TRBJ1-3|TRBV2|few|-
TGTGCCAGCAGTCTATCCGGGAGCTCTGGAAACACCATATATTTT
CASSLSGSSGNTIYF
>TRBJ2-3|TRBV6-2/TRBV6-3|many|TRBD2
TGTGCCAGCAGTTACCTTAGCGGGGAGCTCACAGATACGCAGTATTTT
CASSYLSGELTDTQYF
>TRBJ2-2|TRBV20-1|-|TRBD2
TGCAGTGCTAGAATAGCGGGAGGGAACACCGGGGAGCTGTTTTTT
CSARIAGGNTGELFF
>TRBJ2-4|TRBV18|few|-
TGTGCCAGCTCACCACCCCCAACCGCAGACGGGAAGTGGGACATTCAGTACTTC
CASSPPPTADGKWDIQYF
>TRBJ2-1|TRBV24-1|-|TRBD2
TGTGCCACCAGTGACACCGGGACTAGCGGGAACAATGAGCAGTTCTTC
CATSDTGTSGNNEQFF
>TRBJ1-3|TRBV10-3|few|-
TGTGCCATCAGCGGACACTCTGGAAACACCATATATTTT
CAISGHSGNTIYF
>TRBJ2-1|TRBV24-1|-|-
TGTGCCACCAGTGATTTGCGGCAGGGGAGCAATGAGCAGTTCTTC
CATSDLRQGSNEQFF
>TRBJ1-1|TRBV20-1|few|-
TGCAGTGCTAGAGCGGGGCGGGGGAACACTGAAGCTTTCTTT
CSARAGRGNTEAFF
>TRBJ1-1|TRBV20-1|-|-
TGCAGTTTATTTTTAGGGGGAAGGGACACTGAAGCTTTCTTT
CSLFLGGRDTEAFF
>TRBJ2-3|TRBV5-1|few|-
TGCGCCAGCAGCTTGTCCGGGCAGGGCGGCCGCACAGATACGCAGTATTTT
CASSLSGQGGRTDTQYF
>TRBJ2-1|TRBV5-1|-|TRBD2
TGCGCCAGCACCCCGGGGGGGGCGTCGGGGGGTGAGCAGTTCTTC
CASTPGGASGGEQFF
>TRBJ1-4|TRBV7-8|few|-
TGTGCCAGCAGCCCCGGACGGGAAAAACTGTTTTTT
CASSPGREKLFF
>TRBJ2-3|TRBV20-1|few|-
TGCAGTGCCGAGGGCTGGGGCACAGATACGCAGTATTTT
CSAEGWGTDTQYF
>TRBJ2-2|TRBV10-3|-|-
TGTGCCATAACCGATTCCCCGGGTAACACCGGGGAGCTGTTTTTT
CAITDSPGNTGELFF
>TRBJ2-3|TRBV12-3/TRBV12-4|few|-
TGTGCCAGCAGTTCCAAGGGCGGGGGCGCTCCCACAGATACGCAGTATTTT
CASSSKGGGAPTDTQYF
>TRBJ1-1|TRBV20-1|once|-
TGCAGTGCTAAGGGACATTTAATGAACACTGAAGCTTTCTTT
CSAKGHLMNTEAFF
>TRBJ1-2|TRBV4-1|-|-
TGCGCCAGCAGCCAACTCGCGGACCCGACTAACTATGGCTACACCTTC
CASSQLADPTNYGYTF
>TRBJ2-3|TRBV28|-|-
TGTGCCAGCAAAAACGGGGCCCACACAGATACGCAGTATTTT
CASKNGAHTDTQYF
>TRBJ2-1|TRBV6-1|many|TRBD1
TGTGCCAGCAGTAGGACAGGTTACAATGAGCAGTTCTTC
CASSRTGYNEQFF
>TRBJ1-2|TRBV29-1|-|-
TGCAGCGTGCCGCCGTTCGGGGGGAACTATGGCTACACCTTC
CSVPPFGGNYGYTF
>TRBJ2-1|TRBV20-1|-|-
TGCAGTGCTAGTATCCTAGATCTAGCCTTGCACTCCTACAATGAGCAGTTCTTC
CSASILDLALHSYNEQFF
>TRBJ2-2|TRBV5-1|few|TRBD1
TGCGCCAGCAGCTCAGGGACAGCACAGAACACCGGGGAGCTGTTTTTT
CASSSGTAQNTGELFF
>TRBJ2-1|TRBV10-3|many|TRBD1
TGTGCCATCGGGGGCAGGGGGCGGTCCAATGAGCAGTTCTTC
CAIGGRGRSNEQFF
>TRBJ2-1|TRBV5-1|-|TRBD2
TGCGCCAGTAGCGGGAGTGTCGACAATGAGCAGTTCTTC
CASSGSVDNEQFF
>TRBJ1-6|TRBV12-3/TRBV12-4|-|-
TGTGCCAGCAGTTTAGAGGGAAACAATTCACCCCTCCACTTT
CASSLEGNNSPLHF
>TRBJ2-1|TRBV7-9|-|-
TGTGCCAGCAGCTTAGGTCCTGACAGCAAGGACTACAATGAGCAGTTCTTC
CASSLGPDSKDYNEQFF
>TRBJ1-1|TRBV7-9|once|TRBD1
TGTGCCAGCAGCGCCGGACAGGGGACCATGAACACTGAAGCTTTCTTT
CASSAGQGTMNTEAFF
>TRBJ2-5|TRBV29-1|-|-
TGCAGCGGACAATTGGACAGTGGAGAGACCCAGTACTTC
CSGQLDSGETQYF
>TRBJ2-3|TRBV7-9|few|TRBD1
TGTGCCAGCAGCTTAAGTTCCAGGGGGCCTACAGATACGCAGTATTTT
CASSLSSRGPTDTQYF
>TRBJ1-1|TRBV10-3|-|-
TGTGCCATCAGTGAGTCCCAGGGCAGCACTGAAGCTTTCTTT
CAISESQGSTEAFF
>TRBJ1-2|TRBV28|-|-
TGTGCCAGCAGTCGCCGGGGGGAGTCTGGGAGCTACACCTTC
CASSRRGESGSYTF
>TRBJ1-1|TRBV12-5|few|-
TGTGCTAGTGGTCCCTCCCTCCGGAACACTGAAGCTTTCTTT
CASGPSLRNTEAFF
>TRBJ2-1|TRBV6-1|-|TRBD1
TGTGCCAGCAGTGAAGGGCATGGGACAGGGAACAATGAGCAGTTCTTC
CASSEGHGTGNNEQFF
>TRBJ2-4|TRBV11-3|few|TRBD2
TGTGCCAGCAGCAGATTAGCGGGAGGGCGATTAGCCAAAAACATTCAGTACTTC
CASSRLAGGRLAKNIQYF
>TRBJ2-6|TRBV12-3/TRBV12-4|-|-
TGTGCCAGCAGTCCCCAAAGGTCTGGGGCCAACGTCCTGACTTTC
CASSPQRSGANVLTF
>TRBJ2-6|TRBV19|few|-
TGTGCCGGCGGTTCTGGGGCCAACGTCCTGACTTTC
CAGGSGANVLTF
>TRBJ2-5|TRBV9|few|-
TGTGCCAGCAGTTGGGCGCAGGGCGAAGAGACCCAGTACTTC
CASSWAQGEETQYF
>TRBJ2-6|TRBV24-1|few|-
TGTGCCACCAGTTGTCCCGGGACACCTTTCTCTGGGGCCAACGTCCTGACTTTC
CATSCPGTPFSGANVLTF
>TRBJ2-2|TRBV25-1|few|-
TGTGCCAGCAGTGTACCGGGACCTACGAACACCGGGGAGCTGTTTTTT
CASSVPGPTNTGELFF
>TRBJ1-5|TRBV24-1|-|-
TGTGCCACCAGTGACCCAAGGGACAATAGCAATCAGCCCCAGCATTTT
CATSDPRDNSNQPQHF